This passage covers 28 T cell receptor beta chains from one sample sequenced in a study of T-cell memory formation after mild COVID-19. TCRdb analysed the 5' RACE reads with MiXCR anew, one entry per CDR3 protein. The sample consists of roughly 89,000 distinct CDR3 sequences, more than 12% of them appearing once. Sequencing input: PBMCs or a T cell subset sorted from them (not recorded which). The receptors shown here come from a young man who had mild COVID-19 (a few samples of this study predate the infection). Cell type and time point are not known.

This clonotype was seen ten or more times. This chain uses TRBV6-5 with TRBJ2-5; possibly TRBD1 for D (5 bases). V was cut by 6 bases and J by 2 bases, with 10 bases left in between. In germline, CDR1 is MNHEY, CDR2 SVGAGI. CDR3 length: 13 residues. CDR3 region: CASRNKGQETQYF. Written as DNA, the CDR3 is TGTGCCAGCAGAAACAAGGGGCAAGAGACCCAGTACTTC.

A few counts support this clonotype. The chain employs TRBV6-2 or TRBV6-3 and TRBJ2-7; D possibly corresponds to TRBD1 (6 bases). The V gene lost 6 bases and the J gene lost 3 bases, with 15 bases spanning the gap. The CDR3 sequence is 14 residues long. CDR1 MNHEY and CDR2 SVGEGT come from the germline V gene. CDR3 region: CASSFTRGIYEQYV. As DNA, the CDR3 is TGTGCCAGCAGCTTTACCAGGGGAATCTACGAGCAGTACGTC.

This clonotype came up a few times. The chain carries TRBV13 and TRBJ2-3, with 11 positions matching TRBD2. The V and J ends lost 4 bases and 6 bases, in that order; junction bases with no gene match: 15. From germline, CDR1 is PRHDT and CDR2 FYEKMQ (reference sequence). The CDR3 runs 18 residues. CDR3 sequence (DNA): TGTGCCAGCAGCTCCCCCCCCGCGATAGCGGGGGGGCCCGATACGCAGTATTTT. Translated, it gives CASSSPPAIAGGPDTQYF.

This clonotype was detected many times. The V call is TRBV7-9, the J call TRBJ1-5; D might be TRBD1 (5 bases). The CDR3 contains 14 residues. Germline V gives CDR1 SEHNR, CDR2 FQNEAQ (reference sequence). V lost 5 bases and J 0 bases, leaving 8 bases between the germline ends. CDR3 nucleotides: TGTGCCAGCAGCCGTGGGACTAGCAATCAGCCCCAGCATTTT. Translating gives CASSRGTSNQPQHF.

The rearrangement links TRBV7-9 to TRBJ1-2; D not certain. Trimming removed 5 bases from V and 0 bases from J, with 22 bases in between. CDR3 size: 18 residues. Germline CDR1 reads SEHNR; CDR2 reads FQNEAQ (reference sequence). For the CDR3, the DNA is TGTGCCAGCAGCCTATCGTTTTGGGGTCCCGATACTAACTATGGCTACACCTTC. Protein: CASSLSFWGPDTNYGYTF.

There are many counts of this clonotype. The chain joins TRBV25-1 to TRBJ2-7; a possible D gene is TRBD2 (5 bases). This CDR3 spans 13 amino acids. V lost 5 bases, J lost 4 bases, and 12 bases lay in between. The V gene's germline CDR1 is MGHDK and CDR2 SYGVNS. DNA for the CDR3: TGTGCCAGCAGTCTGGGAGATCCGTACGAGCAGTACTTC. It yields the protein CASSLGDPYEQYF.

The chain employs TRBV20-1 and TRBJ2-4, with D possibly matching TRBD2 (6 bases). The CDR3 length is 16 residues. Germline V gene lookup returns CDR1 DFQATT and CDR2 SNEGSKA (reference sequence). V was cut by 6 bases and J by 0 bases, with 18 bases left in between. The CDR3 protein is CSAHPLEGIAKNIQYF. CDR3 DNA sequence: TGCAGTGCCCACCCACTGGAGGGGATAGCCAAAAACATTCAGTACTTC.

This clonotype has more than one count but fewer than ten. This chain uses TRBV12-3 or TRBV12-4 with TRBJ2-5, with D perhaps matching TRBD1 or TRBD2 (5 bases each). V was pared by 1 base and J by 4 bases, with 16 bases between. CDR3 length: 16 amino acids. The CDR3 DNA reads as TGTGCCAGCAGTTTAGTTATAGCCGGGACCGGAGAGACCCAGTACTTC. This translates into CASSLVIAGTGETQYF.

This clonotype is termed medium-sized. The J gene is TRBJ1-5, the V gene TRBV27; weak D call: TRBD1 (6 bases). The CDR3 contains 15 residues. With 6 bases removed from V and 0 bases from J, the gap between germline ends came to 12 bases. The germline V gene encodes CDR1 MNHEY and CDR2 SMNVEV (reference sequence). The CDR3 DNA reads as TGTGCCAGCAGCCCAACAGGGTTTAGCAATCAGCCCCAGCATTTT. It specifies CASSPTGFSNQPQHF.

The chain carries TRBV5-1 and TRBJ2-1, with 8 bases that match TRBD1. Germline CDR1 SGHRS, CDR2 YFSETQ. The length of the CDR3 is 11 residues. V lost 3 bases, J lost 14 bases, and 4 bases stayed unmatched. This CDR3 is CASSWGTGEFF. The CDR3 nucleotides are TGCGCCAGCAGCTGGGGGACAGGCGAGTTCTTC.

The chain employs TRBV30 and TRBJ1-1, with D possibly TRBD1 on 5 matching bases. Germline loops: CDR1 GTSNPN, CDR2 SVGIG (reference sequence). CDR3 length equals 13 residues. Deletions cut 3 bases from V and 3 bases from J, with 11 bases between. The CDR3 protein is CAWSRDSYTEAFF. The CDR3 nucleotides are TGTGCCTGGAGCAGGGATTCATACACTGAAGCTTTCTTT. The whole variable domain, remainder taken from reference TRBV30 and TRBJ1-1, is SQTIHQWPATLVQPVGSPLSLECTVEGTSNPNLYWYRQAAGRGLQLLFYSVGIGQISSEVPQNLSASRPQDRQFILSSKKLLLSDSGFYLCAWSRDSYTEAFFGQGTRLTVV.

Comments on this clonotype: Since a much larger clone is just one base distant, this may be a read error. This rearrangement joins TRBV6-4 to TRBJ2-6; no clear D. V gave up 5 bases and J gave up 0 bases, with 5 bases separating them. The CDR3 extends over 14 amino acids. Germline-derived CDR1 and CDR2 are MRHNA and SNTAGT. The CDR3 sequence is CASSQISGANVLTF. CDR3 DNA sequence: TGTGCCAGCAGTCAAATCTCTGGGGCCAACGTCCTGACTTTC.

This clonotype has more than one count but fewer than ten. The chain couples TRBV7-9 to TRBJ2-1; the D gene is possibly TRBD1 (6 bases). The CDR3 contains 16 residues. Germline lookup yields CDR1 SEHNR and CDR2 FQNEAQ (reference sequence). V was pared by 3 bases and J by 2 bases, with 14 bases between. CDR3 sequence (DNA): TGTGCCAGCAGCTTTCTACAGGGCAAAGCCTACAATGAGCAGTTCTTC. Amino acid sequence: CASSFLQGKAYNEQFF.

Only a few counts were recorded for this clonotype. The V gene is TRBV7-6, the J gene TRBJ2-1; 11 positions match TRBD2. J lost 9 bases, V lost 2 bases, and 9 bases had no gene match. Germline CDR1 is SGHVS and CDR2 is FNYEAQ. The CDR3 is 16 residues long. CDR3 sequence: CASSLYSGGDFPEQFF. The CDR3 DNA reads TGTGCCAGCAGCTTATATAGCGGGGGGGACTTTCCTGAGCAGTTCTTC.

V usage is TRBV6-5 and J usage is TRBJ2-2, with D maybe TRBD2 (6 bases). V was shortened by 3 bases and J by 9 bases, with 11 bases between the two germline ends. This CDR3 is built from 13 residues. The germline V gene encodes CDR1 MNHEY and CDR2 SVGAGI. In nucleotides, the CDR3 is TGTGCCAGCAGTTATGGCGGGACCCGGGAGCTGTTTTTT. Encoded protein: CASSYGGTRELFF.

This clonotype was picked up a small number of times. The chain recombines TRBV29-1 with TRBJ1-1; D call uncertain. CDR1 and CDR2 from the germline V gene are SQVTM and ANQGSEA. V dropped 7 bases and J dropped 1 base, with 19 bases sitting between them. The CDR3 loop spans 15 amino acids. The CDR3 DNA reads TGCAGCGCTCCCCATCCGGCCAGAGGGAACACTGAAGCTTTCTTT. As protein: CSAPHPARGNTEAFF.

The chain recombines TRBV7-6 with TRBJ2-7; D may be TRBD1 (5 bases). V was shortened by 0 bases and J by 5 bases, with 14 bases between the two germline ends. CDR3 size: 15 residues. Looked up from germline, CDR1 is SGHVS and CDR2 is FNYEAQ. CDR3 nucleotides: TGTGCCAGCAGCTTAGCGGATAGGGGCAGGAACGAGCAGTACTTC. It yields the protein CASSLADRGRNEQYF.

About this clonotype itself: Sequence at one end of the junction differs from germline and may be a read error. This chain connects TRBV4-3 to TRBJ1-1, with 7 bases fitting TRBD1. The CDR3 has 15 residues. Germline CDR1 is LGHNA and CDR2 is YSLEER. This CDR3 is CASRQDLRGGTEAFF. The CDR3 coding sequence is TGCGCCAGCAGGCAAGATCTCAGGGGGGGCACTGAAGCTTTCTTT.

V and J are TRBV14 and TRBJ2-2; 12 nucleotides align to TRBD2. CDR3 length equals 18 residues. V lost 0 bases and J lost 1; bases outside the gene matches: 3. Per germline, CDR1 SGHDN and CDR2 FVKESK. The CDR3 loop reads CASSQDLTSGGNTGELFF. The CDR3 nucleotides are TGTGCCAGCAGCCAAGATCTGACTAGCGGGGGGAACACCGGGGAGCTGTTTTTT. The full variable domain, completed using reference TRBV14 and TRBJ2-2, is EAGVTQFPSHSVIEKGQTVTLRCDPISGHDNLYWYRRVMGKEIKFLLHFVKESKQDESGMPNNRFLAERTGGTYSTLKVQPAELEDSGVYFCASSQDLTSGGNTGELFFGEGSRLTVL.

The rearrangement joins TRBV12-3 or TRBV12-4 to TRBJ2-1; D is uncertain. V lost 5 bases to trimming and J lost 7 bases, with 6 bases between them. This CDR3 contains 11 residues. CDR3 region: CASSDSNEQFF. DNA for the CDR3: TGTGCCAGCAGTGATAGTAATGAGCAGTTCTTC.

In its sample, this clonotype was seen a few times. Mismatch with germline at one junction end may stem from a read error. V is TRBV12-3 or TRBV12-4 and J is TRBJ1-1; D not resolved. This CDR3 spans 11 amino acids. In nucleotides, the CDR3 is TGTGCCAGCAGTTTAGCCCGGCTTGTCCTATTT. It encodes CASSLARLVLF.

The chain has TRBV7-8 and TRBJ2-7; D perhaps matches TRBD1 (6 bases). Trimming took 5 bases from V and 2 from J, leaving 13 bases between them. CDR1 is SGHVS and CDR2 is FQNEAQ in the germline V gene. The CDR3 extends over 14 amino acids. CDR3 sequence (DNA): TGTGCCAGCAGCCCCACAGGGTTCCCCTACGAGCAGTACGTC. It specifies CASSPTGFPYEQYV.

The chain combines TRBV4-1 with TRBJ1-2, with D possibly TRBD1 on 6 matching bases. Germline V gene lookup returns CDR1 MGHRA and CDR2 YSYEKL. This CDR3 is 15 amino acids long. The V end lost 1 base, the J end lost 5 bases, and 14 bases lay between the germline ends. The chain's CDR3 is CASSQVSGTRYGYTF. CDR3 DNA sequence: TGCGCCAGCAGCCAAGTTTCCGGGACAAGATATGGCTACACCTTC.

This clonotype came up a few times. The V call is TRBV7-3, the J call TRBJ2-1; D remains ambiguous. V was clipped by 5 bases and J by 6 bases, with 11 bases between them. This CDR3 has 13 residues. CDR1 and CDR2 from the germline V gene are SGHTA and FQGTGA. The CDR3 sequence: CASSPHGPNEQFF. The CDR3, as DNA: TGTGCCAGCAGCCCCCACGGGCCCAATGAGCAGTTCTTC.

This clonotype was observed a handful of times. This rearrangement joins TRBV3-1 to TRBJ2-5; no reliable D call. This CDR3 contains 14 residues. The germline V gene encodes CDR1 LGHDT and CDR2 YNNKEL (reference sequence). V was pared by 3 bases and J by 3 bases, with 11 bases between. The CDR3: CASSQPMAEETQYF. CDR3 in DNA: TGTGCCAGCAGCCAGCCAATGGCGGAAGAGACCCAGTACTTC.

The CDR3 DNA is TGCAGTGCTAGAGATTGGGGCGGGGACTTCCCAGATACGCAGTATTTT. Amino acids: CSARDWGGDFPDTQYF. This chain uses TRBV20-1 with TRBJ2-3; D might be TRBD2 (6 bases). The germline gives CDR1 DFQATT, CDR2 SNEGSKA (reference sequence). This CDR3 comprises 16 residues. V was cut by 0 bases and J by 4 bases, with 17 bases left in between.

This clonotype was observed a handful of times. The J gene is TRBJ1-2, the V gene TRBV12-3 or TRBV12-4; D is possibly TRBD1 (6 bases). The CDR3 has 12 amino acids. V was shortened by 10 bases and J by 2 bases, with 11 bases between the two germline ends. CDR3 nucleotide sequence: TGTGCCATCAGGGGCACGAACTATGGCTACACCTTC. This gives the protein CAIRGTNYGYTF.

This chain connects TRBV13 to TRBJ1-6; TRBD1 is a possible D gene (5 bases). This CDR3 is built from 15 residues. V lost 6 bases to trimming and J lost 7 bases, with 16 bases between them. Per the germline V gene, CDR1 is PRHDT and CDR2 is FYEKMQ (reference sequence). The CDR3 loop is CASRPADSQNSPLHF. DNA of the CDR3: TGTGCCAGCAGGCCTGCCGACAGCCAAAATTCACCCCTCCACTTT.